Presented here are 22 T cell receptor beta chains from one specimen sequenced in a study of cytomegalovirus exposure and HLA in healthy donors. PCR amplification relied on 60 Vbeta primers (plus 13 Jbeta primers). Data came from immunoSEQ multiplex PCR; TCRdb stores just in-frame clones and leaves some out. The sample has some 200,000 clones; under 70% are singletons. The sequenced sample was PBMCs. The receptor set was obtained from a man in his forties or fifties in good health and CMV-seropositive.

This clone was observed a single time. The rearrangement uses TRBV2 and TRBJ1-5; TRBD1 matches at 7 bases. V was clipped by 0 bases and J by 4 bases; unmatched bases: 6. Germline V CDR1 and CDR2: SNHLY, FYNNEI. The CDR3 sequence is 16 residues long. DNA of the CDR3: TGTGCCAGCAGTGAAGCGCGAGGGGGCCTTAATCAGCCCCAGCATTTT. This codes for CASSEARGGLNQPQHF.

The chain has TRBV23-1 and TRBJ2-3; 11 bases match TRBD2. TRBV23-1 is treated as an ORF (open reading frame) with a function not yet certain. The length of the CDR3 is 21 residues. V was pared by 1 base and J by 1 base, with 16 bases of the junction left unmatched. CDR3 sequence: CASSQYLLAGALLAGTDTQYF. In DNA, the CDR3 is TGCGCCAGCAGTCAATATTTACTAGCGGGGGCCCTGCTTGCTGGCACAGATACGCAGTATTTT.

This rearrangement joins TRBV15 to TRBJ2-3, with D possibly matching TRBD2 (5 bases). Per germline, CDR1 LNHNV and CDR2 YYDKDF (reference sequence). CDR3 length: 14 amino acids. Trimming stripped 0 bases from V and 4 bases from J, with 8 bases between. The CDR3 DNA reads TGTGCCACCAGCAGAGATGAGGGATCAGATACGCAGTATTTT. It encodes CATSRDEGSDTQYF. Complete variable domain (other parts from reference TRBV15 and TRBJ2-3): DAMVIQNPRYQVTQFGKPVTLSCSQTLNHNVMYWYQQKSSQAPKLLFHYYDKDFNNEADTPDNFQSRRPNTSFCFLDIRSPGLGDTAMYLCATSRDEGSDTQYFGPGTRLTVL.

This clone was picked up a small number of times. The chain employs TRBV6-5 and TRBJ2-7; TRBD1 matches 8 bases. CDR1 is MNHEY, CDR2 SVGAGI, per germline. The CDR3 consists of 15 residues. Trimming at V came to 6 bases and at J to 0 bases, leaving 7 bases not matched to a gene. The CDR3 here is CASSRTGGLSYEQYF. CDR3 sequence (DNA): TGTGCCAGCAGCCGCACAGGGGGACTCTCCTACGAGCAGTACTTC.

The rearrangement joins TRBV5-1 to TRBJ2-5; possible D gene TRBD1, 5 bases. This CDR3 comprises 14 residues. Trimming left V 5 bases short and J 2 bases short, with 13 bases between. Germline V gene lookup returns CDR1 SGHRS and CDR2 YFSETQ. CDR3 sequence: CASREGHQQETQYF. Written as DNA, the CDR3 is TGCGCCAGCAGGGAAGGACACCAACAAGAGACCCAGTACTTC. Full variable domain (remainder filled in from reference TRBV5-1 and TRBJ2-5): KAGVTQTPRYLIKTRGQQVTLSCSPISGHRSVSWYQQTPGQGLQFLFEYFSETQRNKGNFPGRFSGRQFSNSRSEMNVSTLELGDSALYLCASREGHQQETQYFGPGTRLLVL.

This clone occurred once. The J gene is TRBJ1-2, the V gene TRBV5-6; possibly TRBD1 for D (6 bases). V lost 3 bases, J lost 4 bases, and 10 bases lay in between. CDR1 SGHDT and CDR2 YYEEEE come from the germline V gene. The CDR3 sequence is 13 residues long. The CDR3 here is CASSWTAPYGYTF. DNA for the CDR3: TGTGCCAGCAGCTGGACAGCCCCCTATGGCTACACCTTC. The full variable domain, with the rest looked up from reference TRBV5-6 and TRBJ1-2, is DAGVTQSPTHLIKTRGQQVTLRCSPKSGHDTVSWYQQALGQGPQFIFQYYEEEERQRGNFPDRFSGHQFPNYSSELNVNALLLGDSALYLCASSWTAPYGYTFGSGTRLTVV.

The rearrangement joins TRBV5-1 to TRBJ2-5; D perhaps matches TRBD2 (5 bases). The length of the CDR3 is 16 residues. Germline V gene sequence: CDR1 SGHRS, CDR2 YFSETQ. The V and J ends lost 1 base and 5 bases respectively, with 18 bases between them. The CDR3 bases are TGCGCCAGCAGCTTGAGCGGTGATCCGGACGGGGAGACCCAGTACTTC. Translating gives CASSLSGDPDGETQYF.

This rearrangement joins TRBV11-2 to TRBJ1-1; D uncertain. Germline assignment: CDR1 SGHAT and CDR2 FQNNGV. V was trimmed by 5 bases and J by 3 bases, leaving 10 bases between them. The CDR3 totals 13 residues. The CDR3 reads CASSRSGDTEAFF. The CDR3 nucleotides read TGTGCCAGCAGCCGGTCCGGGGACACTGAAGCTTTCTTT.

This clone was seen only a few times. Here the CDR3 DNA reads TGTGCCAGCAGCCGGACTGGGAACACTGAAGCTTTCTTT. Translated, it gives CASSRTGNTEAFF. J is TRBJ1-1 and V is TRBV6-4, with D unclear. CDR1 and CDR2 (germline): MRHNA, SNTAGT. Trimming took 6 bases from V and 1 from J, leaving 9 bases between them. CDR3 length: 13 amino acids.

The CDR3 protein is CASSPRQPNSPLHF. As DNA, the CDR3 is TGTGCCAGCAGTCCCAGACAGCCTAATTCACCCCTCCACTTT. The genes are TRBV6-6 and TRBJ1-6, with a possible D match to TRBD1 (5 bases). Trimming left V 5 bases short and J 6 bases short, with 11 bases between. There are 14 residues in the CDR3. Germline V gene lookup returns CDR1 MNHNY and CDR2 SVGAGI (reference sequence).

The chain recombines TRBV27 with TRBJ2-7; a weak D match, TRBD1 (6 bases). The germline gives CDR1 MNHEY, CDR2 SMNVEV (reference sequence). V lost 1 base and J lost 1, with 8 bases in between. The CDR3 covers 14 residues. DNA for the CDR3: TGTGCCAGCAGTTTATATCAGGGGTCCTACGAGCAGTACTTC. Protein: CASSLYQGSYEQYF.

A remark on this clone: The same CDR3 can be traced to other DNA sequences in this sample. CDR3 sequence reads: CASSPSGDVDTQYF. As DNA, the CDR3 is TGTGCCAGCAGCCCTAGCGGGGACGTAGACACGCAGTATTTT. The chain couples TRBV7-2 to TRBJ2-3; TRBD2 agrees at 9 bases. Germline V CDR1 and CDR2: SGHTA, FQGNSA. This CDR3 has 14 amino acids. The ends lost 5 bases at V and 9 bases at J; junction bases unmatched: 9.

This clone has more than one count but fewer than ten. This chain connects TRBV11-3 to TRBJ2-3, with D perhaps matching TRBD1 (6 bases). Trimming took 5 bases from V and 1 from J, leaving 19 bases between them. This CDR3 has 17 amino acids. Looked up from germline, CDR1 is SGHNT and CDR2 is YENEEA. CDR3 residues: CASSPRTPQGGTDTQYF. In DNA, the CDR3 is TGTGCCAGCAGCCCACGAACCCCACAGGGCGGCACAGATACGCAGTATTTT.

For this clone: This CDR3 is missing its conserved last phenylalanine or tryptophan, likely due to a read error. The V and J genes are TRBV27 and TRBJ1-2, with 9 bases lining up with TRBD1. CDR3 length equals 13 residues. Germline CDR1 MNHEY, CDR2 SMNVEV (reference sequence). Germline trimming cut 5 bases from V and 8 bases from J; bases unmatched to any gene: 6. CDR3 loop: CASSVGTGMGYTL. DNA for the CDR3: TGTGCCAGCAGTGTCGGGACAGGGATGGGCTACACCCTC.

This chain joins TRBV27 and TRBJ2-7; TRBD1 matches 9 bases. CDR3 size: 14 residues. J lost 4 bases, V lost 6 bases, and 7 bases had no gene match. The germline CDR1 and CDR2 sequences are MNHEY and SMNVEV (reference sequence). The CDR3 DNA sequence: TGTGCCAGCAGCCCCGGGACAGGGTTGTACGAGCAGTACTTC. Its translation: CASSPGTGLYEQYF.

The genes are TRBV27 and TRBJ2-3, with 7 bases matching TRBD2. This CDR3 is built from 14 residues. V was pared by 5 bases and J by 5 bases, with 7 bases of the junction left unmatched. Germline lookup yields CDR1 MNHEY and CDR2 SMNVEV (reference sequence). CDR3 coding DNA: TGTGCCAGCAGTCCCCGGACTAGTTTAGATACGCAGTATTTT. Translation gives CASSPRTSLDTQYF.

This clone was observed a handful of times. The rearrangement joins TRBV19 to TRBJ2-7, with 7 bases fitting TRBD1. This CDR3 has 13 residues. Germline CDR1 and CDR2: LNHDA and SQIVND (reference sequence). V gave up 6 bases and J gave up 5 bases; unmatched junction bases: 7. As DNA, the CDR3 is TGTGCCAGTAGAGACAGGGAATTCCACGAGCAGTACTTC. Translation gives CASRDREFHEQYF.

The V gene is TRBV28, the J gene TRBJ1-2; 8 bases line up with TRBD1. Losses at the gene ends were 5 bases for V and 6 bases for J; bases not matched to a gene: 11. Germline CDR1 MDHEN, CDR2 SYDVKM. This CDR3 spans 15 amino acids. CDR3 nucleotides: TGTGCCAGCAGTGCATACAGGGGGGACAAAGATGGCTACACCTTC. Translated, it gives CASSAYRGDKDGYTF.

V gene TRBV19 combines with J gene TRBJ1-2; possibly TRBD1 for D (5 bases). The V gene lost 6 bases and the J gene lost 2 bases, with 19 bases spanning the gap. The germline gives CDR1 LNHDA, CDR2 SQIVND (reference sequence). This CDR3 has 16 residues. DNA for the CDR3: TGTGCCAGTAGCAGGGTTTTCGGCGCGGAAAACTATGGCTACACCTTC. It is translated as CASSRVFGAENYGYTF.

The CDR3 reads CASSLGPGATNEKLFF. The CDR3 DNA is TGTGCCAGCTCACTCGGGCCGGGGGCAACTAATGAAAAACTGTTTTTT. The chain employs TRBV18 and TRBJ1-4, with a weak D call TRBD1 (5 bases). Germline values: CDR1 KGHSH, CDR2 LQKENI. V was cut by 4 bases and J by 0 bases, with 12 bases left in between. This CDR3 is 16 amino acids long.

This chain links TRBV6-5 with TRBJ1-6; no firm D call. The germline CDR1 and CDR2 sequences are MNHEY and SVGAGI. V lost 5 bases and J lost 7, with 12 bases in between. The CDR3 consists of 14 residues. The CDR3 sequence: CASSENFQNSPLHF. As DNA, the CDR3 is TGTGCCAGCAGTGAAAACTTTCAAAATTCACCCCTCCACTTT.

This sequence joins TRBV5-4 and TRBJ1-2; 8 bases align to TRBD1. From germline, CDR1 is SGHNT and CDR2 YYREEE (reference sequence). The V gene end was trimmed by 3 bases and the J gene end by 3 bases; junction bases not matched to a gene: 4. The CDR3 length is 14 residues. The CDR3 sequence: CASSSRTGYYGYTF. For the CDR3, the DNA is TGTGCCAGCAGCTCCAGGACAGGGTACTATGGCTACACCTTC.